This T cell receptor (beta chain) was sequenced for a study of identical twins. The V gene lost 0 bases and the J gene lost 6 bases, with 10 bases spanning the gap. The CDR3 runs 14 residues. The germline V gene has CDR1 SGHDT and CDR2 YYEEEE. The sample holds many counts of this clonotype. The antigen remains unidentified. Unique molecular identifiers were present on cDNA, and template switching added a universal primer site. TCRdb itself ran the 5' RACE reads through MiXCR, one entry per CDR3 protein. The sample yields approximately 690,000 distinct CDR3 sequences, roughly 6% seen once. Regarding the study as a whole: In drawing conclusions, the study used cross-sectional statistical analysis and did not follow the same donors.

Sequenced material: naive T cells sorted from blood. The chain uses TRBV5-6 and TRBJ2-1; the D gene is possibly TRBD1 (6 bases). This receptor was taken from a man aged 18 to 30 in good health. This CDR3 is CASSLVGRGNEQFF. DNA for the CDR3: TGTGCCAGCAGCTTGGTTGGCAGGGGCAATGAGCAGTTCTTC.